Listed below are T cell receptor beta chains from one sample, sequenced in a study of blood T cell repertoires in COVID-19. The table came from immunoSEQ multiplex PCR; TCRdb's copy has only in-frame clones and leaves some out. The sample has over 400,000 clones; roughly 85% are singletons. The sequenced sample was peripheral blood. The receptors here all came from a woman aged 25-40 years with active or convalescent COVID-19. Each CDR3 is given without its conserved first and last residue. Clone size is given for some rows only: seen once, a few or many times, or a class if the clone is expanded.

11,once,TRBV6-5,TRBJ2-1,ASGGSNVNEQF
11,-,TRBV5-8,TRBJ2-1,ASSLGQGGEQF
16,once,TRBV7-4,TRBJ1-5,ASSERTGRPLSNQPQH
13,-,TRBV19,TRBJ2-5,ASTPPGAGMGTQY
13,-,TRBV6-1,TRBJ1-3,ASTLTLHSGNTIY
11,few,TRBV28,TRBJ1-6,ASDRGGNSPLH
12,-,TRBV10-3,TRBJ2-7,AIAEGASSYEQY
12,-,TRBV18,TRBJ1-2,ASSYSEGYYGYT
12,-,TRBV27,TRBJ1-1,ASSLGGAPTEAF
13,-,TRBV19,TRBJ1-2,ASSIRDRANYGYT
12,-,TRBV5-1,TRBJ2-5,ASSLGQSQETQY
18,-,TRBV23-1,TRBJ1-5,ASSQVRSLQGWGKRQPQH
11,-,TRBV2,TRBJ2-5,ASRRILGETQY
11,-,TRBV3-1/TRBV3-2,TRBJ2-2,ASSHTNTGELF
12,-,TRBV3-1/TRBV3-2,TRBJ1-2,ASSHPRQSGGYT
14,-,TRBV10-1,TRBJ2-3,ASSESLGDSTDTQY
13,-,TRBV15,TRBJ1-2,ATSREIGVTYGYT
10,-,TRBV29-1,TRBJ2-7,SIVGQGYEQY
13,-,TRBV7-2,TRBJ2-5,ASSFQLAGVETQY
13,-,TRBV19,TRBJ1-2,ASSMGQGTNYGYT
13,-,TRBV3-1/TRBV3-2,TRBJ1-2,ASSQADRGGYGYT
12,-,TRBV30,TRBJ2-2,AWRQKANTGELF
17,-,TRBV3-1/TRBV3-2,TRBJ1-3,ASSQDAIPKRVSGNTIY
14,-,TRBV7-8,TRBJ2-1,ASRTKPDRFDNEQF